The entry below describes one TCR beta chain. The entry originates in a study of identical twins. In TCRdb, the 5' RACE reads were re-called with MiXCR into one record per CDR3 protein. The sample includes fewer than 550,000 distinct CDR3 sequences, 13% to 15% seen only once; the top ten take more than 0.8%. The V gene end was trimmed by 7 bases and the J gene end by 5 bases; junction bases not matched to a gene: 9. The CDR3 has 15 residues. Germline CDR1 and CDR2: SGHTA and FQGNSA. The sample was also reused in another study, on yellow fever vaccine responses in identical twins.

J is TRBJ2-3 and V is TRBV7-2; 10 nucleotides align to TRBD2. The sample comprised CD4+ T cells sorted from blood. The TCR was taken from a woman under 30 in good health. In DNA, the CDR3 is TGTGCCAGCACCCCTAGCGGGAGTTTTATAGATACGCAGTATTTT. It codes for CASTPSGSFIDTQYF.